Listed below are T cell receptor beta chains from one sample, sequenced in a study of shared clonotypes between healthy human individuals. Clones were read by immunoSEQ multiplex PCR, and TCRdb kept only the in-frame ones, dropping some. The table has 490,000 or so clones, 79% seen once. Sequenced material: PBMCs. These receptors all stem from a woman aged 40 to 50 in good health. Some clones in this sample may be carry-over from other donors' samples. Each CDR3 is given with its conserved first and last residue. The D gene is left open where the match is weak. Clone size is shown for a subset of rows, as once, few, many or a class of expanded clone.

size	V	J	D	CDR3	DNA
NA	TRBV5-8	TRBJ1-5	NA	CASNPYGTYGQPQHF	TGTGCCAGCAACCCTTACGGGACTTACGGTCAGCCCCAGCATTTT
NA	TRBV10-3	TRBJ2-2	NA	CAISRNTNTGELFF	TGTGCCATCAGCCGTAACACGAACACCGGGGAGCTGTTTTTT
NA	TRBV15	TRBJ1-2	NA	CATSRLPTGYYYGYTF	TGTGCCACCAGCAGGCTACCAACAGGGTACTACTATGGCTACACCTTC
NA	TRBV7-8	TRBJ2-7	NA	CASSLSVQYEQYF	TGTGCCAGCAGCTTATCGGTTCAATACGAGCAGTACTTC
NA	TRBV7-6	TRBJ1-3	TRBD1	CASSQAGQPGNTIYF	TGTGCCAGCAGCCAAGCGGGACAGCCTGGAAACACCATATATTTT
NA	TRBV28	TRBJ1-2	TRBD1	CASSKHRDREVYGYTF	TGTGCCAGCAGTAAACACCGGGACAGGGAGGTCTATGGCTACACCTTC
NA	TRBV5-1	TRBJ2-3	NA	CASSLFQGTDTQYF	TGCGCCAGCAGCTTGTTTCAAGGCACAGATACGCAGTATTTT
once	TRBV7-7	TRBJ2-2	NA	CASSLTGTYGTGELFF	TGTGCTAGCAGCCTCACCGGGACCTATGGGACCGGGGAGCTGTTTTTT
NA	TRBV28	TRBJ1-5	NA	CASSNLVEPQHF	TGTGCCAGCAGCAACCTTGTGGAGCCCCAGCATTTT
NA	TRBV18	TRBJ2-3	NA	CASSPGTDTQYF	TGTGCCAGCTCACCAGGGACAGATACGCAGTATTTT
NA	TRBV19	TRBJ2-7	NA	CASSIRGRLYEQYF	TGTGCCAGTAGTATAAGAGGGAGGCTGTACGAGCAGTACTTC
NA	TRBV10-2	TRBJ1-1	TRBD1	CASRRQGSEAFF	TGCGCCAGCAGGAGACAGGGCTCTGAAGCTTTCTTT
NA	TRBV28	TRBJ2-4	NA	CASSLKIRAKNIQYF	TGTGCCAGCAGTTTAAAGATCAGAGCCAAAAACATTCAGTACTTC
NA	TRBV5-1	TRBJ1-2	TRBD1	CASSPGQGDYGYTF	TGCGCCAGCAGCCCCGGACAGGGAGACTATGGCTACACCTTC
NA	TRBV11-1	TRBJ2-7	TRBD2	CASSPAGGPVEQYF	TGTGCCAGCAGCCCAGCGGGAGGGCCGGTCGAGCAGTACTTC
NA	TRBV9	TRBJ2-5	TRBD2	CASSARLAGGETQYF	TGTGCCAGCAGCGCCCGACTAGCGGGAGGGGAGACCCAGTACTTC
NA	TRBV5-1	TRBJ1-2	NA	CASSLEGAWGYTF	TGCGCCAGCAGCTTGGAAGGGGCTTGGGGCTACACCTTC
NA	TRBV4-3	TRBJ2-7	NA	CASSLYYPGDSYEQYF	TGCGCCAGCAGCCTCTATTACCCAGGGGATTCCTACGAGCAGTACTTC